This entry lists 14 T cell receptor beta chains sequenced from one sample in a study of Graves' ophthalmopathy and Graves' hyperthyroidism. Using RNA transcripts, the TCR beta CDR3 regions were amplified. First-round RT-PCR with HTBI primers preceded a second-round multiplex PCR. TCRdb independently ran MiXCR on the multiplex PCR reads; one entry per CDR3 protein. The table records more than 550,000 distinct CDR3 sequences, over 40% of them present only once. The sequencing input was peripheral blood. The receptors derive from an adult man with Graves' ophthalmopathy.

Turning to this clonotype: At one of its ends the junction is not consistent with the germline gene, which may arise from a read error. V and J are TRBV25-1 and TRBJ2-7; 10 nucleotides align to TRBD2. The CDR3 is 14 residues long. CDR1 and CDR2 (germline): MGHDK, SYGVNS. The chain's CDR3 is CASSELAGGNERFF. The CDR3 nucleotides are TGTGCCAGCAGTGAGTTAGCGGGGGGCAATGAGCGGTTCTTC.

This sequence joins TRBV7-2 and TRBJ2-5; D perhaps matches TRBD1 (5 bases). Germline V lookup: CDR1 SGHTA, CDR2 FQGNSA. Trimming cost V 0 bases and J 4 bases, with 15 bases left between them. This CDR3 has 16 residues. This CDR3 is CASSLAFDRGRETQYF. CDR3 bases: TGTGCCAGCAGCTTAGCGTTCGACAGAGGAAGAGAGACCCAGTACTTC.

This rearrangement joins TRBV10-2 to TRBJ1-2, with TRBD1 identical over 7 bases. Trimming at V came to 6 bases and at J to 4 bases, leaving 11 bases not matched to a gene. The CDR3 extends over 15 amino acids. Per germline, CDR1 WSHSY and CDR2 SAAADI. CDR3 residues: CASSQEPQGGYGYTF. DNA of the CDR3: TGCGCCAGCAGCCAAGAACCGCAGGGGGGCTATGGCTACACCTTC.

The J gene is TRBJ2-7, the V gene TRBV15, with 12 bases lining up with TRBD1. Germline CDR1 reads LNHNV; CDR2 reads YYDKDF (reference sequence). Trimming at V came to 0 bases and at J to 8 bases, leaving 11 bases not matched to a gene. The CDR3 runs to 17 residues. The CDR3 loop is CATSRDLSGTGGLQQYF. The CDR3 DNA reads TGTGCCACCAGCAGAGACCTGTCCGGGACAGGGGGCTTGCAGCAGTACTTC.

This clonotype has ten or more counts. The DNA for the CDR3 is TGTGCCACCAGCAGAGATCAAGGGGTTGAAAAACTGTTTTTT. Protein product: CATSRDQGVEKLFF. The J gene is TRBJ1-4, the V gene TRBV15; tentative D call: TRBD1 (5 bases). V shed 0 bases and J shed 7 bases, with 9 bases lying between them. Per germline, CDR1 LNHNV and CDR2 YYDKDF (reference sequence). The CDR3 spans 14 residues.

With respect to this clonotype: With a much larger clone just one base away, this may be a read error. The V call is TRBV7-9, the J call TRBJ2-2; D possibly uses TRBD1 or TRBD2 (5 bases each). Germline assignment: CDR1 SEHNR and CDR2 FQNEAQ (reference sequence). This CDR3 region has 13 residues. In nucleotides, the CDR3 is TGTGGGGGGAGCGGAGCGAACACCGGGGAGCTGTTTTTT. Encoded protein: CGGSGANTGELFF.

This clonotype was seen ten or more times. The chain uses TRBV5-1 and TRBJ2-7; 12 bases match TRBD2. Trimming took 6 bases from V and 1 from J; bases not matched to a gene: 5. The CDR3 runs to 15 residues. The germline gives CDR1 SGHRS, CDR2 YFSETQ. CDR3 sequence reads: CASTSTSGGSYEQYF. Written as DNA, the CDR3 is TGCGCCAGCACCTCGACTAGCGGGGGATCCTACGAGCAGTACTTC.

This clonotype was recorded at least ten times. The rearrangement links TRBV5-1 to TRBJ1-1; D ambiguous. The CDR3 covers 12 residues. Trimming shortened V by 4 bases and J by 6 bases, and 10 bases separated the two germline ends. Germline V gene sequence: CDR1 SGHRS, CDR2 YFSETQ. DNA for the CDR3: TGCGCCAGCAGCGCCGACACCTCTGAAGCTTTCTTT. Translating gives CASSADTSEAFF.

The chain recombines TRBV29-1 with TRBJ2-5; 7 nucleotides align to TRBD1. The CDR3 sequence is 12 residues long. In germline, CDR1 is SQVTM, CDR2 ANQGSEA. Trimming removed 7 bases from V and 6 bases from J; junction bases left unmatched: 8. CDR3 sequence reads: CSALTTGKTQYF. In DNA, the CDR3 is TGCAGCGCGCTAACGACAGGGAAGACCCAGTACTTC.

This clonotype turned up a few times. The rearrangement links TRBV7-9 to TRBJ1-3; D uncertain. The V gene lost 1 base and the J gene lost 0 bases, with 10 bases spanning the gap. CDR1 SEHNR and CDR2 FQNEAQ come from the germline V gene (reference sequence). This CDR3 spans 16 amino acids. The DNA for the CDR3 is TGTGCCAGCAGCTTAGAGGTGGCACCCTCTGGAAACACCATATATTTT. The encoded protein is CASSLEVAPSGNTIYF. The complete variable domain, with remaining parts taken from reference TRBV7-9 and TRBJ1-3, reads DTGVSQNPRHKITKRGQNVTFRCDPISEHNRLYWYRQTLGQGPEFLTYFQNEAQLEKSRLLSDRFSAERPKGSFSTLEIQRTEQGDSAMYLCASSLEVAPSGNTIYFGEGSWLTVV.

This clonotype turned up a few times. This sequence joins TRBV28 and TRBJ1-4, with 9 bases lining up with TRBD1. CDR1 MDHEN and CDR2 SYDVKM come from the germline V gene. The CDR3 spans 16 residues. V trimming: 1 base; J trimming: 9 bases; junction bases outside the gene matches: 9. The CDR3 loop reads CASSLSPGQGVKKLFF. Written as DNA, the CDR3 is TGTGCCAGCAGTTTATCACCGGGACAGGGAGTTAAAAAACTGTTTTTT.

Comment on this clonotype: One end of the junction is discordant with germline, which a read error may explain. The V gene is TRBV2, the J gene TRBJ1-1; 10 bases are shared with TRBD1. Germline V gives CDR1 SNHLY, CDR2 FYNNEI. CDR3 size: 13 residues. The CDR3 spells CARDRGTNTGAFF. The CDR3 DNA reads as TGTGCCAGGGACAGGGGGACGAACACTGGAGCTTTCTTT.

This clonotype was seen a handful of times. The rearrangement links TRBV6-1 to TRBJ2-5, with 7 bases that match TRBD1. The CDR3 has 13 residues. Germline-derived CDR1 and CDR2 are MNHNS and SASEGT. The ends lost 6 bases at V and 2 bases at J; junction bases unmatched: 3. The CDR3 reads CASRQQGQETQYF. The CDR3 coding sequence is TGTGCCAGCAGACAACAGGGGCAAGAGACCCAGTACTTC.

The chain uses TRBV18 and TRBJ1-5; 7 bases agree with TRBD1. This CDR3 spans 15 amino acids. Germline assignment: CDR1 KGHSH and CDR2 LQKENI. The junction had 7 bases not matched to a gene; V was cut back by 5 bases and J by 3 bases. The CDR3 sequence is CASSSRGQTNQPQHF. The CDR3 DNA sequence: TGTGCCAGCTCAAGCAGGGGACAGACCAATCAGCCCCAGCATTTT.